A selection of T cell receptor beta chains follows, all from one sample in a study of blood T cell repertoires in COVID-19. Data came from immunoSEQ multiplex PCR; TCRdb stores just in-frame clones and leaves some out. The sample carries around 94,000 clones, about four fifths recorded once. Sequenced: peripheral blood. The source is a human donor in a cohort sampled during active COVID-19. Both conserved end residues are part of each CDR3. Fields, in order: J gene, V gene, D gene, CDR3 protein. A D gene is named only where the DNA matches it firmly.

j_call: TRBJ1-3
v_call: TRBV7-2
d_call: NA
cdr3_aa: CASSLSSGNTIYF

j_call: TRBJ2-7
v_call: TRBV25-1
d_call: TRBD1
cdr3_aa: CASRGQGAYEQYF

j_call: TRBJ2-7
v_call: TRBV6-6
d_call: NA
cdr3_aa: CASSYAHRSSYEQYF

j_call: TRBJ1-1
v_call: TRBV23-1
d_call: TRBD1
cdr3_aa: CASSQSERGRASEAFF

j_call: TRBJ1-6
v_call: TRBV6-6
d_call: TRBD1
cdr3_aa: CASVARGTGYSPLHF

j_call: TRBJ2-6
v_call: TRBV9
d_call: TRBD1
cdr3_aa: CASSARDRGFSGANVLTF

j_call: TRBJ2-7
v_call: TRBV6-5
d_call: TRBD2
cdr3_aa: CASNSGGTRSYEQYF

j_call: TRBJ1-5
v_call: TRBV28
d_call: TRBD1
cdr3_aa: CASSRDRGSNQPQHF

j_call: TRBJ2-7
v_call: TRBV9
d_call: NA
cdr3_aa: CADEGVPSYEQYF

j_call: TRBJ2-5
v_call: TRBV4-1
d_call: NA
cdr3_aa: CASSQAVPSPQRGETQYF

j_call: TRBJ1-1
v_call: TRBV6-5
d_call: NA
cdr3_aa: CASSRTPGTEAFF

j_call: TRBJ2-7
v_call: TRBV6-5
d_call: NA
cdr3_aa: CASRRAGEQYF

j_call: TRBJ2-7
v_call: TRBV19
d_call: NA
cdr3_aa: CASSIGGRTPYGQYF

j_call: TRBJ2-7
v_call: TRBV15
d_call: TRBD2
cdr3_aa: CATSREGLAGVSYEQYF

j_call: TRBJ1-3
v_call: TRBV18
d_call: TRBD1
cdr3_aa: CASSQGAPSGNTIYF

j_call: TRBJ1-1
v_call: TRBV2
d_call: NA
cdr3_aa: CASTPISGTEAFF

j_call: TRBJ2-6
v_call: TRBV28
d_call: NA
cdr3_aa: CASSSHSGANVLTF

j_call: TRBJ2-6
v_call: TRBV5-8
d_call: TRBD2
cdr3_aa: CASRSGSYPGANVLTF

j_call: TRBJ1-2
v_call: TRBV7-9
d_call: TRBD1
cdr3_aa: CASSPYRQGYGYTF

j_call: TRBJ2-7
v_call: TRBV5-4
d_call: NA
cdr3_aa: CASSLGGRNYEQYF

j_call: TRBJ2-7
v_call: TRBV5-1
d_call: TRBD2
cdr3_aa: CASSLAAGRAAHEQYF

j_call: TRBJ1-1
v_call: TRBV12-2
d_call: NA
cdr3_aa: CASRLARGGLNNTEAFF